The clone carrying this T cell receptor (beta chain) occurred a few times. Its matching antigen is unknown. This sample is drawn from a study of Graves' ophthalmopathy and Graves' hyperthyroidism. Overall study findings and caveats: In blood, most expanded thyroid clonotypes above 0.001 frequency were also detected.

CDR1 and CDR2 from the germline V gene are SQVTM and ANQGSEA. The CDR3 sequence is 12 residues long. The ends lost 5 bases at V and 5 bases at J; junction bases unmatched: 2. From RNA, the CDR3 regions of TCR beta chains were amplified and sequenced. RT-PCR with HTBI primers came first, then second-round multiplex PCR. MiXCR was run by TCRdb on the multiplex PCR reads, yielding one entry per CDR3 protein. The sample holds 1 million to 1.3 million distinct CDR3 sequences, about 40% seen once. The rearrangement uses TRBV29-1 and TRBJ1-1; 10 bases line up with TRBD1. Sequenced: peripheral blood or thyroid tissue (not recorded which). The origin of this receptor is an adult man with Graves' hyperthyroidism. The CDR3 sequence is CSVRDRGTEAFF. CDR3 sequence (DNA): TGCAGCGTTCGGGACAGGGGTACTGAAGCTTTCTTT.